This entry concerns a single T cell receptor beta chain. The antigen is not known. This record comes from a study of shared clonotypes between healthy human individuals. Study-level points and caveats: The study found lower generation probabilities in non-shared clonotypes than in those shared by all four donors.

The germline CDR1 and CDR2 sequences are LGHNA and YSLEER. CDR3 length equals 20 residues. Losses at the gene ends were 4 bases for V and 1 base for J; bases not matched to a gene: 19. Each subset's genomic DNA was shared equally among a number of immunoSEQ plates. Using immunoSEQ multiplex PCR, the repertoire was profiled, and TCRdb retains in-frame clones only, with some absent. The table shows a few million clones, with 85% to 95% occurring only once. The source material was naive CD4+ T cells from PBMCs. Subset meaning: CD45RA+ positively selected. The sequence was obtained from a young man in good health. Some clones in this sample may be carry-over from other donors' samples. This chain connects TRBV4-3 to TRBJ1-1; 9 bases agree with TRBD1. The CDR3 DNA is TGCGCCAGCAGCCGTTCACCGACAGGGGGTTACCTTTTTTCGAACACTGAAGCTTTCTTT. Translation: CASSRSPTGGYLFSNTEAFF.